This entry lists 22 T cell receptor beta chains sequenced from one sample in a study of blood T cell repertoires in COVID-19. Clones were sequenced by immunoSEQ multiplex PCR, and TCRdb holds only the in-frame ones, with some missing. The sample contains about 340,000 clones, approximately 91% of which appear only once. Sequencing input: peripheral blood. The receptors originated from a woman between 65 and 79 years old with COVID-19, enrolled during active disease.

This chain connects TRBV27 to TRBJ1-2, with 8 bases lining up with TRBD1. The CDR3 totals 15 residues. With V trimmed by 2 bases and J by 8 bases, 10 bases remained unmatched. Germline V gives CDR1 MNHEY, CDR2 SMNVEV (reference sequence). The CDR3 loop is CASSLAWQGAWGYTF. The DNA of the CDR3 is TGTGCCAGCAGTTTAGCTTGGCAGGGGGCCTGGGGCTACACCTTC.

The chain links TRBV29-1 to TRBJ2-7; 7 bases are a match to TRBD1. Germline values: CDR1 SQVTM, CDR2 ANQGSEA. V shed 7 bases and J 3 bases; nucleotides not matched to a gene: 3. The CDR3 length is 11 residues. CDR3 DNA: TGCAGCGCCGGACAGGTCTACGAGCAGTACTTC. Protein product: CSAGQVYEQYF.

The CDR3 nucleotides read TGTGCCAGTAGTATAGCTGTTAACACTGAAGCTTTCTTT. It is translated as CASSIAVNTEAFF. This chain joins TRBV19 and TRBJ1-1; D not resolved. Germline V CDR1 and CDR2: LNHDA, SQIVND (reference sequence). The CDR3 has 13 amino acids. V lost 1 base, J lost 2 bases, and 5 bases lay in between. Looking up the rest from reference TRBV19 and TRBJ1-1 gives the full variable domain: DGGITQSPKYLFRKEGQNVTLSCEQNLNHDAMYWYRQDPGQGLRLIYYSQIVNDFQKGDIAEGYSVSREKKESFPLTVTSAQKNPTAFYLCASSIAVNTEAFFGQGTRLTVV.

The chain combines TRBV27 with TRBJ1-1, with D tentatively TRBD1 (6 bases). CDR1 is MNHEY, CDR2 SMNVEV, per germline (reference sequence). V was pared by 0 bases and J by 4 bases, with 6 bases between. The CDR3 consists of 13 residues. CDR3 coding DNA: TGTGCCAGCAGTTTATCACAGGGCACTGAAGCTTTCTTT. As protein: CASSLSQGTEAFF.

V usage is TRBV30 and J usage is TRBJ1-5; 8 bases match TRBD1. The junction had 8 bases not matched to a gene; V was cut back by 0 bases and J by 4 bases. Germline values: CDR1 GTSNPN, CDR2 SVGIG (reference sequence). The CDR3 is 16 amino acids. CDR3 amino acids: CAWSVGQGARNQPQHF. The CDR3 coding sequence is TGTGCCTGGAGTGTAGGGCAGGGGGCTCGAAATCAGCCCCAGCATTTT.

Details on this clone: The same CDR3 also results from other DNA sequences found in this sample. The genes are TRBV6-5 and TRBJ2-1; D is perhaps TRBD2 (5 bases). Trimming cost V 3 bases and J 0 bases, with 9 bases left between them. Germline V gene data show CDR1 as MNHEY and CDR2 as SVGAGI. The CDR3 runs 15 residues. The CDR3 region is CASSYRGSSYNEQFF. The DNA for the CDR3 is TGTGCCAGCAGTTATCGGGGTAGCTCCTACAATGAGCAGTTCTTC.

This chain connects TRBV27 to TRBJ1-4; 10 bases agree with TRBD1. Per the germline V gene, CDR1 is MNHEY and CDR2 is SMNVEV (reference sequence). The CDR3 has 16 amino acids. The V segment lost 6 bases and the J segment 5 bases; nucleotides outside the gene matches: 9. The CDR3 coding sequence is TGTGCCAGCAGGCGAAGGCCGGGACAGGGGAATGAAAAACTGTTTTTT. Its translation: CASRRRPGQGNEKLFF.

The rearrangement uses TRBV5-4 and TRBJ1-2; 7 bases fit TRBD1. The CDR3 loop spans 13 amino acids. V shed 2 bases, J shed 5 bases, and the junction held 3 bases outside the gene matches. Germline lookup yields CDR1 SGHNT and CDR2 YYREEE (reference sequence). CDR3 amino acids: CASSFRDRYGYTF. The CDR3, as DNA: TGTGCCAGCAGCTTCCGGGACAGATATGGCTACACCTTC.

This chain links TRBV30 with TRBJ1-2; tentatively, D is TRBD1 (6 bases). This CDR3 has 15 residues. V lost 4 bases and J lost 4, with 19 bases in between. Germline CDR1 and CDR2: GTSNPN and SVGIG (reference sequence). CDR3 sequence reads: CAWTGHTGQFYGYTF. Here the CDR3 DNA reads TGTGCCTGGACCGGCCACACCGGACAGTTCTATGGCTACACCTTC.

This clone was recorded only once. The chain uses TRBV27 and TRBJ1-2, with 7 bases fitting TRBD1. The trim removed 4 bases at V and 3 bases at J, leaving 8 bases unmatched. This CDR3 region has 15 residues. Germline V gives CDR1 MNHEY, CDR2 SMNVEV (reference sequence). In DNA, the CDR3 is TGTGCCAGCAGTTCTGCTCCGGGACAGCACTATGGCTACACCTTC. As protein: CASSSAPGQHYGYTF.

This clone was recorded once. The chain joins TRBV19 to TRBJ1-1, with 8 bases identical to TRBD1. Trimming removed 7 bases from V and 4 bases from J; junction bases left unmatched: 8. CDR1 is LNHDA and CDR2 is SQIVND in the germline V gene (reference sequence). This CDR3 has 14 residues. The CDR3 reads CASTTGGGSTEAFF. CDR3 in DNA: TGTGCCAGTACCACAGGGGGGGGTAGCACTGAAGCTTTCTTT.

This rearrangement joins TRBV3-1 (or the pseudogene TRBV3-2) to TRBJ1-2; no firm D call. The germline V and J ends were trimmed by 6 bases and 2 bases, with 10 bases remaining between them. The germline V gene encodes CDR1 LGHDT and CDR2 YNNKEL (reference sequence). The CDR3 consists of 13 residues. The CDR3 loop reads CASSPFGNYGYTF. The CDR3 DNA reads as TGTGCCAGCAGTCCTTTCGGGAACTATGGCTACACCTTC.

V gene TRBV6-2 or TRBV6-3 combines with J gene TRBJ2-3, with unresolved D. V was cut by 7 bases and J by 6 bases, with 8 bases left in between. The germline gives CDR1 MNHEY, CDR2 SVGEGT. The CDR3 has 11 residues. The CDR3 region is CASTPGDTQYF. In nucleotides, the CDR3 is TGTGCCAGCACCCCCGGGGATACGCAGTATTTT.

Comment on this clone: The junction shows a germline mismatch at one end, possibly a read error. This sequence joins TRBV7-2 and TRBJ2-5; D perhaps matches TRBD2 (5 bases). CDR1 is SGHTA and CDR2 is FQGNSA in the germline V gene. The CDR3 runs to 13 residues. DNA for the CDR3: TGTGCCAGCACCTTAAACGGAGGAGAGACCCAGTACTTC. Amino acid sequence: CASTLNGGETQYF.

This clone appeared a single time. V is TRBV9 and J is TRBJ1-2; 10 bases match TRBD1. The V segment lost 0 bases and the J segment 7 bases; nucleotides outside the gene matches: 9. This CDR3 comprises 16 residues. CDR1 and CDR2 (germline): SGDLS, YYNGEE. This CDR3 is CASSVASPGDRGGYTF. The CDR3, as DNA: TGTGCCAGCAGCGTAGCTTCCCCCGGGGACAGGGGTGGCTACACCTTC.

The V and J genes are TRBV7-2 and TRBJ2-1, with 9 bases matching TRBD1. The CDR3 is 16 amino acids. V shed 1 base and J 6 bases; nucleotides not matched to a gene: 7. Germline-derived CDR1 and CDR2 are SGHTA and FQGNSA. The CDR3 sequence: CASSLVGQGSVNEQFF. The CDR3 DNA sequence: TGTGCCAGCAGCTTAGTCGGACAGGGGTCGGTCAATGAGCAGTTCTTC.

This clone was recorded once. This sequence joins TRBV11-2 and TRBJ1-1, with unresolved D. Trimming took off 1 base at V and 4 bases at J, with 10 bases between the two ends. The CDR3 consists of 14 residues. The germline CDR1 and CDR2 sequences are SGHAT and FQNNGV. The DNA of the CDR3 is TGTGCCAGCAGCTTAGTCGGAGGTAGCACTGAAGCTTTCTTT. Translation: CASSLVGGSTEAFF.

This sequence joins TRBV6-5 and TRBJ1-6; the match to TRBD1 covers 11 bases. Looked up from germline, CDR1 is MNHEY and CDR2 is SVGAGI. V shed 10 bases, J shed 6 bases, and the junction held 8 bases outside the gene matches. CDR3 length equals 15 residues. The chain's CDR3 is CATTGQGAGNSPLHF. CDR3 nucleotide sequence: TGTGCCACCACCGGACAGGGGGCGGGTAATTCACCCCTCCACTTT.

The gene calls are TRBV19 and TRBJ2-1; no firm D call. V lost 7 bases and J 0 bases, leaving 10 bases between the germline ends. Germline-derived CDR1 and CDR2 are LNHDA and SQIVND (reference sequence). This CDR3 region has 14 residues. The CDR3 DNA follows: TGTGCCAGTAAGCAGGTTAGCTCCTACAATGAGCAGTTCTTC. Residues: CASKQVSSYNEQFF.

The V and J genes are TRBV9 and TRBJ1-6; TRBD1 agrees at 7 bases. Germline loops: CDR1 SGDLS, CDR2 YYNGEE. This CDR3 region has 15 residues. Unmatched junction bases numbered 4, after V lost 3 bases and J lost 4 bases. The CDR3 region is CASSEKGQYNSPLHF. In DNA, the CDR3 is TGTGCCAGCAGCGAGAAGGGACAGTATAATTCACCCCTCCACTTT. Full variable domain (rest looked up from reference TRBV9 and TRBJ1-6): DSGVTQTPKHLITATGQRVTLRCSPRSGDLSVYWYQQSLDQGLQFLIQYYNGEERAKGNILERFSAQQFPDLHSELNLSSLELGDSALYFCASSEKGQYNSPLHFGNGTRLTVT.

J is TRBJ1-6 and V is TRBV19; D possibly corresponds to TRBD1 (6 bases). Germline CDR1 LNHDA, CDR2 SQIVND (reference sequence). The CDR3 loop spans 13 amino acids. V lost 5 bases and J lost 8, with 10 bases in between. CDR3 sequence reads: CASSRRGDSPLHF. DNA of the CDR3: TGTGCCAGTAGTCGCAGGGGTGATTCACCCCTCCACTTT.

This rearrangement joins TRBV28 to TRBJ1-6, with TRBD1 matching 11 bases. With V trimmed by 6 bases and J by 2 bases, 9 bases remained unmatched. The CDR3 has 18 residues. Per the germline V gene, CDR1 is MDHEN and CDR2 is SYDVKM. The CDR3 here is CASSLGTGGTPYNSPLHF. The CDR3 DNA is TGTGCCAGCAGCCTCGGGACAGGGGGAACTCCCTATAATTCACCCCTCCACTTT.